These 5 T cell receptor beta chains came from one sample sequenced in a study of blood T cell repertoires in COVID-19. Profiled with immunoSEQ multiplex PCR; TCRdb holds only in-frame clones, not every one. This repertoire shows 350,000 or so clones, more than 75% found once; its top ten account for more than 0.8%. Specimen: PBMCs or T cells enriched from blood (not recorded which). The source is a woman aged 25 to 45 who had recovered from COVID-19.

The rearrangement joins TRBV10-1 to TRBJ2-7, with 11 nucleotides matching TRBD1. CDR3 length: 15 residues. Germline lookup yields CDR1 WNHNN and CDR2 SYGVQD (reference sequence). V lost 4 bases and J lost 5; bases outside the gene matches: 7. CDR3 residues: CASSADRGRNHEQYF. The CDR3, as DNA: TGCGCCAGCAGTGCGGACAGGGGGCGTAACCACGAGCAGTACTTC.

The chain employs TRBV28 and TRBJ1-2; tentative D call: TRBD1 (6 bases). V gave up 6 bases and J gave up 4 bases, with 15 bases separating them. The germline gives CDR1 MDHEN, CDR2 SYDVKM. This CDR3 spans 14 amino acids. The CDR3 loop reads CASREQGTFYGYTF. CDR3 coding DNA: TGTGCCAGCAGAGAGCAGGGGACCTTCTATGGCTACACCTTC.

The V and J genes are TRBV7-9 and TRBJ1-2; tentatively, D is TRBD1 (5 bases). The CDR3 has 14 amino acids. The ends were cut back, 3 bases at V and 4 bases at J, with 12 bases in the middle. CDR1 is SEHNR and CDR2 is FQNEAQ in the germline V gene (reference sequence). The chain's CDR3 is CASSLPGHGYGYTF. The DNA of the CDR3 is TGTGCCAGCAGCTTGCCAGGGCACGGCTATGGCTACACCTTC.

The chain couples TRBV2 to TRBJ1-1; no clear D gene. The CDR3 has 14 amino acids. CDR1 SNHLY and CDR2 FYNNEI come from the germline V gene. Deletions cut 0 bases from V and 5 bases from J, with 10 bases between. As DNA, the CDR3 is TGTGCCAGCAGTGAAGCGAATCATCGGACTGAAGCTTTCTTT. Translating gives CASSEANHRTEAFF.

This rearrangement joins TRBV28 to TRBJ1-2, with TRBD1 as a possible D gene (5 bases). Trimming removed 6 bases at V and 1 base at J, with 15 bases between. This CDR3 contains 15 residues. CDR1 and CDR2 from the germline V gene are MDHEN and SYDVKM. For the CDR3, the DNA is TGTGCCAGCAGCTCCCCCGGGGGATTTAACTATGGCTACACCTTC. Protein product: CASSSPGGFNYGYTF.